This entry is about one T cell receptor beta chain. Its antigen is currently unknown. These data are taken from a study of breast tumors, draining lymph nodes, adjacent tissues. Germline V CDR1 and CDR2: MNHNY, SVGAGI (reference sequence). CDR3 length equals 14 residues. The ends were cut back, 6 bases at V and 4 bases at J, with 13 bases in the middle. Axillary draining lymph nodes of breast cancer patients supplied the node samples. Whole-study results and caveats: Most tumor T cells seemingly derive from lymph node, then expand in tumor.

One entry per CDR3 protein results from TCRdb running MiXCR on the multiplex PCR reads. This repertoire shows around 250,000 distinct CDR3 sequences, under 40% found once; its top ten account for under 4.5%. The TCR comes from a female donor with breast cancer. Some clones in this sample may be carry-over from other donors' samples. Sequencing input: axillary lymph node tissue. The rearrangement joins TRBV6-6 to TRBJ1-3; D is possibly TRBD1 (5 bases). CDR3 DNA: TGTGCCAGCAGCCGCGGGGCAGCGGGAAACACCATATATTTT. It encodes CASSRGAAGNTIYF.